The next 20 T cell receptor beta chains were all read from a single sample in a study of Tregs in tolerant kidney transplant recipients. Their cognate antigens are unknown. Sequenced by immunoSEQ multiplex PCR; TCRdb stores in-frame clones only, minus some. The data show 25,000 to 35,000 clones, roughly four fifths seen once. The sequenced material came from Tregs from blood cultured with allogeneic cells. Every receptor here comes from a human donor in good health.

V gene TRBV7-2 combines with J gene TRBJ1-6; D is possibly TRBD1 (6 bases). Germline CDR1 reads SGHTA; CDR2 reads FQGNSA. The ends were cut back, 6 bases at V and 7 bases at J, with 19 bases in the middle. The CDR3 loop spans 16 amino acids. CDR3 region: CASRISHRVGNSPLHF. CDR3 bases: TGTGCCAGCAGGATAAGCCACAGGGTGGGGAATTCACCCCTCCACTTT. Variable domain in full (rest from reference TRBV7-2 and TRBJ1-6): GAGVSQSPSNKVTEKGKDVELRCDPISGHTALYWYRQSLGQGLEFLIYFQGNSAPDKSGLPSDRFSAERTGGSVSTLTIQRTQQEDSAVYLCASRISHRVGNSPLHFGNGTRLTVT.

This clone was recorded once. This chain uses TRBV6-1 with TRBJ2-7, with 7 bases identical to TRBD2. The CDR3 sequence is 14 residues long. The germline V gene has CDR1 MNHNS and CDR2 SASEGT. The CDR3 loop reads CASKTGTIEGEQYF. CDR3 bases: TGTGCTTCAAAGACCGGGACTATAGAAGGCGAGCAGTACTTC.

The CDR3 spells CASSQTLGRENEAFF. CDR3 DNA sequence: TGTGCCAGCAGCCAAACCCTGGGCAGGGAGAATGAAGCTTTCTTT. The V call is TRBV4-2, the J call TRBJ1-1, with D tentatively TRBD1 (5 bases). Trimming stripped 2 bases from V and 7 bases from J, with 17 bases between. Germline V lookup: CDR1 LGHNA, CDR2 YNFKEQ. The CDR3 runs 15 residues.

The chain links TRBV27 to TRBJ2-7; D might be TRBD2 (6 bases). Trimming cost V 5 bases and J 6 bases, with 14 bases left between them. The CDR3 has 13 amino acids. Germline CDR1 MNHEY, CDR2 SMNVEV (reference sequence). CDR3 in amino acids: CASSVQGGAEQYF. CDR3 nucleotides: TGTGCCAGCAGTGTCCAAGGAGGGGCCGAGCAGTACTTC.

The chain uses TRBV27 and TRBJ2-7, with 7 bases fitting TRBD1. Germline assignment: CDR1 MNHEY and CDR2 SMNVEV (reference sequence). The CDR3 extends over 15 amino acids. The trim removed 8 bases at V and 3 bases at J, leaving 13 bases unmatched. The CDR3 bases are TGTGCCAGCGCCAGATGGACAGGTGGAAGCTACGAGCAGTACTTC. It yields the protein CASARWTGGSYEQYF.

The CDR3 sequence is CASSEWGPSGGSDTQYF. The CDR3 region has the DNA TGTGCCAGCAGTGAATGGGGACCTAGCGGGGGGTCAGATACGCAGTATTTT. The chain uses TRBV25-1 and TRBJ2-3, with 11 bases identical to TRBD2. Germline V lookup: CDR1 MGHDK, CDR2 SYGVNS. The CDR3 totals 17 residues. The V and J ends lost 1 base and 4 bases, in that order; junction bases with no gene match: 7.

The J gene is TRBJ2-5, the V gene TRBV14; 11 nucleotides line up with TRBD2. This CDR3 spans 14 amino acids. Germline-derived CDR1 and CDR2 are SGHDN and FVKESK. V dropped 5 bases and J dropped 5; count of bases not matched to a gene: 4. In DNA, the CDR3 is TGTGCCAGCAGCATAACTAGCGGGAGTGAGACCCAGTACTTC. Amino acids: CASSITSGSETQYF.

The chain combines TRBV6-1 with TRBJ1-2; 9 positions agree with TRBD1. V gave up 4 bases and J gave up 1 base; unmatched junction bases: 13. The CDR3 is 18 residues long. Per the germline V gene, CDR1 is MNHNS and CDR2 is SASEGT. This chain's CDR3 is CASSVRRTGVLLNYGYTF. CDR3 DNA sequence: TGTGCCAGCAGTGTTCGTAGGACAGGGGTCCTCCTTAACTATGGCTACACCTTC.

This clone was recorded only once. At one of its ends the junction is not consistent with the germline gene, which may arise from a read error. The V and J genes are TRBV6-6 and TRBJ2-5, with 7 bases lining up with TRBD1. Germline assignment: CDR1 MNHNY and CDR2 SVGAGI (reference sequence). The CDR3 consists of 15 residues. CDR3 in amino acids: CASSHSGGAGETQYF. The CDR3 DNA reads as TGTGCCAGCAGTCACTCAGGGGGAGCCGGGGAGACCCAGTACTTC.

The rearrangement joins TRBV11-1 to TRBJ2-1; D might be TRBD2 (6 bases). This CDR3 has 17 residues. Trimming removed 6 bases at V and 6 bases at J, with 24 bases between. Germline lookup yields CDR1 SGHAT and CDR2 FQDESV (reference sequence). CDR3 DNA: TGTGCCAGCAGGCCAAAAAGCGGGTTCCAAGGGGTCAATGAGCAGTTCTTC. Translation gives CASRPKSGFQGVNEQFF.

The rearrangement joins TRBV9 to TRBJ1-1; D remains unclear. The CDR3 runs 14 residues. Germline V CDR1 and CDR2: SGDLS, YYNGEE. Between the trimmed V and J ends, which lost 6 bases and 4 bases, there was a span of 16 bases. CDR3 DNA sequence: TGTGCCAGCACCCCTGGAGGGTTTTCCACTGAAGCTTTCTTT. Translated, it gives CASTPGGFSTEAFF.

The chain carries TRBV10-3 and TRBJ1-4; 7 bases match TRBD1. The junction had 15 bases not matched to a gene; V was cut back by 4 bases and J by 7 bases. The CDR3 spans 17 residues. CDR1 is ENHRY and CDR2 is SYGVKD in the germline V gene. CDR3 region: CAISVSPPTGVGEKLFF. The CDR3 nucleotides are TGTGCCATCAGTGTGTCCCCACCAACAGGGGTGGGTGAAAAACTGTTTTTT.

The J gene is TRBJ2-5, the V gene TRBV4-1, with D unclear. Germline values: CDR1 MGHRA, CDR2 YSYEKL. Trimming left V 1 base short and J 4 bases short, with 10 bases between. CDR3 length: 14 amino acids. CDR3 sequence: CASSQGAGRETQYF. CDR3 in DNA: TGCGCCAGCAGCCAAGGGGCCGGACGAGAGACCCAGTACTTC.

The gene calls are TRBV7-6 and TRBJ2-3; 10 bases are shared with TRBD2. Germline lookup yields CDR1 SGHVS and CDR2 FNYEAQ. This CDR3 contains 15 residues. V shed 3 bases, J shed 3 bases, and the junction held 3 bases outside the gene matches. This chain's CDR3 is CASSFSGRATDTQYF. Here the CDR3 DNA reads TGTGCCAGCAGCTTCAGCGGGAGGGCGACAGATACGCAGTATTTT.

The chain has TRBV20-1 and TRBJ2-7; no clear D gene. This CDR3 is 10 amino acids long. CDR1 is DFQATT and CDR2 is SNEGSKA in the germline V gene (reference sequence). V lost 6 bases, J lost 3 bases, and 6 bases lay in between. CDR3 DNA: TGCAGTGCCACTTTCTACGAGCAGTACTTC. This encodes CSATFYEQYF.

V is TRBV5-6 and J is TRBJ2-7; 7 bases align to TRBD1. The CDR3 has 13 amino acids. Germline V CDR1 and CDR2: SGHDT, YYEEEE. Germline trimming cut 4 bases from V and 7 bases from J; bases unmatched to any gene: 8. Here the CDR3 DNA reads TGTGCCAGCAGCCTCTCCCCAGGGGGAGAGCAGTACTTC. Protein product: CASSLSPGGEQYF.

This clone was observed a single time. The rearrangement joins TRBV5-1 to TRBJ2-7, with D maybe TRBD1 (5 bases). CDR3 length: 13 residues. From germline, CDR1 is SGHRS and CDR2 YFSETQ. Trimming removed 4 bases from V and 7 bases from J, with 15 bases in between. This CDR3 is CASSPQGVGEQYF. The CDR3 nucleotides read TGCGCCAGCAGCCCCCAGGGCGTGGGGGAGCAGTACTTC.

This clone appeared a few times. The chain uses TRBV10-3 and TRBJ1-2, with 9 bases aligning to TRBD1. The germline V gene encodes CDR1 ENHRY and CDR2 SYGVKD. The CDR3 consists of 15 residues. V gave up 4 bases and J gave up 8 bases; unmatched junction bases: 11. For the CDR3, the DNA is TGTGCCATCAGTGGAACAGGGGGCGGCCTGGGGGGCTACACCTTC. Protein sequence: CAISGTGGGLGGYTF.

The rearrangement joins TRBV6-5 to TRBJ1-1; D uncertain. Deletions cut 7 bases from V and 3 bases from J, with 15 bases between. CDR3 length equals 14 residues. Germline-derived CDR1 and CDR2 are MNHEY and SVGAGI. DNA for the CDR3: TGTGCCAGCATGACTCGAGACGGCCACACTGAAGCTTTCTTT. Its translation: CASMTRDGHTEAFF.

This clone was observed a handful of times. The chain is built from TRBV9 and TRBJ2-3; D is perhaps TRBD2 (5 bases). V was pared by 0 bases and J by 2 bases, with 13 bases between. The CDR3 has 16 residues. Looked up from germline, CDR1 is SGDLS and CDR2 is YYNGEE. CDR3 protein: CASSVGERRITDTQYF. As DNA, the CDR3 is TGTGCCAGCAGCGTAGGGGAGCGGCGGATCACAGATACGCAGTATTTT.